This TCR beta chain was found in a study of T cells after yellow fever vaccination. There are a few counts of this clonotype. TCRdb re-called the 5' RACE reads with MiXCR, one entry per CDR3 protein. Among a few hundred thousand distinct CDR3 sequences, 6% to 8% were seen once, and the ten largest hold approximately 15%. The length of the CDR3 is 14 residues. From germline, CDR1 is SGHVS and CDR2 FNYEAQ. V shed 3 bases and J shed 7 bases, with 13 bases lying between them. This TCR was recovered from a man aged 30-40 years who received the YFV17D yellow fever vaccine. The chain uses TRBV7-6 and TRBJ2-1; D possibly corresponds to TRBD2 (6 bases). Sequencing used PBMCs, obtained 5 days after the yellow fever booster vaccination. CDR3 DNA sequence: TGTGCCAGCAGCTTCCCGGGAGCCGAGAATGAGCAGTTCTTC. Its protein product is CASSFPGAENEQFF.